This is a list of T cell receptor beta chains from one sample in a study of graft-versus-host responses after intestinal transplantation. For these TCRs, the target antigens are not known. Assay used: immunoSEQ multiplex PCR; TCRdb lists only in-frame clones, some missing. The table has roughly 80,000 clones, roughly 84% seen once. Sample: unstimulated CD8+ T cells sorted from spleen or lymph node cells, taken before transplant. These receptor sequences come from a human donor who was the organ donor for an intestinal transplant. Both conserved end residues are part of each CDR3. Fields, in order: V gene, D gene, clone size, J gene, CDR3 DNA, CDR3 protein. A D gene is named only where the DNA matches it firmly. The size field is filled for only some rows; it gives once, few, many or a size class.

>TRBV7-9|-|-|TRBJ1-1
TGTGCCAGCTCCCGAATGGCCACTGAAGCTTTCTTT
CASSRMATEAFF
>TRBV6-1|TRBD2|-|TRBJ2-7
TGTGCCAGCAGTCAGTTTAGCGGGGAGCAGTACTTC
CASSQFSGEQYF
>TRBV28|TRBD2|-|TRBJ2-7
TGTGCCAGCATGGGGAGCGGGGGCTCATTTGGGCAGTACTTC
CASMGSGGSFGQYF
>TRBV7-9|TRBD1|-|TRBJ2-5
TGTGCCAGCAGCTGGACAGGGGCGACCGACCAAGAGACCCAGTACTTC
CASSWTGATDQETQYF
>TRBV4-2|-|-|TRBJ1-6
TGTGCCAGCAGCCGAGTGGGCAGGTTCAATTCACCCCTCCACTTT
CASSRVGRFNSPLHF
>TRBV11-2|-|-|TRBJ2-4
TGTGCCAGCAGCTTAGATGTGACGCTCGACCTCCTAGCCAAAAACATTCAGTACTTC
CASSLDVTLDLLAKNIQYF
>TRBV7-9|-|-|TRBJ1-1
TGTGCCAGCAGCTCCTTCAGGGCGTGGGGCCCGAACACTGAAGCTTTCTTT
CASSSFRAWGPNTEAFF
>TRBV4-1|-|-|TRBJ1-1
TGCGCCAGCAGCCTCGACAAGAACACTGAAGCTTTCTTT
CASSLDKNTEAFF
>TRBV19|TRBD1|-|TRBJ2-4
TGTGCCAGTAGTATAGGGACAGGGGAAAACATTCAGTACTTC
CASSIGTGENIQYF
>TRBV4-1|-|once|TRBJ2-7
TGCGCCAGCACACAGGGTCTCGCCTCCTACGAGCAGTACTTC
CASTQGLASYEQYF
>TRBV13|TRBD2|-|TRBJ2-3
TGTGCCAGCAGCTCCTTCACCGACGGGGGGGCATCAGATACGCAGTATTTT
CASSSFTDGGASDTQYF
>TRBV23-1|-|-|TRBJ2-7
TGCGCCAGCAGTCACAAAGGCGACTCCTACGAGCAGTACTTC
CASSHKGDSYEQYF
>TRBV5-1|-|-|TRBJ2-5
TGCGCCAGCAGCTTGACCGATAGAGCGTACCAAGAGACCCAGTACTTC
CASSLTDRAYQETQYF
>TRBV11-2|TRBD2|-|TRBJ2-1
TGTGCCAGCAGCCGTACTAGCGGGGGGGCCGATTTCAATGAGCAGTTCTTC
CASSRTSGGADFNEQFF
>TRBV4-1|-|-|TRBJ2-4
TGCGCCAGCAGCCCCCAAGATGAAAGGGGAGTGGGAAACATTCAGTACTTC
CASSPQDERGVGNIQYF
>TRBV29-1|-|once|TRBJ1-5
TGCAGCTTGGGACGGGACGTCGACCCTAATCAGCCCCAGCATTTT
CSLGRDVDPNQPQHF
>TRBV4-1|TRBD2|-|TRBJ2-1
TGCGCCAGCAGCCTGCAGCGGGGCTCCTACAATGAGCAGTTCTTC
CASSLQRGSYNEQFF
>TRBV30|-|few|TRBJ1-6
TGTGCCTGGAGTGTCGAGCCAGAAACCTCACCCCTCCACTTT
CAWSVEPETSPLHF
>TRBV5-6|-|once|TRBJ1-1
TGTGCCAGCAGCTTATCCGGGGGATGGAACACTGAAGCTTTCTTT
CASSLSGGWNTEAFF
>TRBV6-4|-|-|TRBJ2-3
TGTGCCAGCAGTCAAGGCACAGATACGCAGTATTTT
CASSQGTDTQYF
>TRBV19|-|few|TRBJ2-2
TGTGCCAGTAATATAGGCCGGGAGCTGTTTTTT
CASNIGRELFF
>TRBV29-1|TRBD1|-|TRBJ2-5
TGCAGCGCCCTGCTCCTCAGGGGGCCACGGGAGACCCAGTACTTC
CSALLLRGPRETQYF
>TRBV4-2|-|-|TRBJ2-3
TGTGCCAGCAGCCAAGATCCAGGTAGCACAGATACGCAGTATTTT
CASSQDPGSTDTQYF
>TRBV7-9|TRBD1|once|TRBJ2-2
TGTGCCAGCAGCCCCCGGGACAGGGCGACCGGGGAGCTGTTTTTT
CASSPRDRATGELFF
>TRBV7-2|-|-|TRBJ2-7
TGTGCCAGCAGCTTAGGGGATTATGGGCCCCACTACGAGCAGTACTTC
CASSLGDYGPHYEQYF
>TRBV11-3|TRBD2|once|TRBJ2-1
TGTGCCAGCAGCTCTTTCGGGGGGGCGGGAAATGAGCAGTTCTTC
CASSSFGGAGNEQFF
>TRBV30|-|-|TRBJ2-4
TGTGCCTGGAGTGATGATAGACCCTGGAACATTCAGTACTTC
CAWSDDRPWNIQYF
>TRBV19|-|-|TRBJ1-4
TGTGCCAGTTGTCGGGACACCTATGAAAAACTGTTTTTT
CASCRDTYEKLFF
>TRBV30|TRBD2|-|TRBJ2-3
TGTGCCTGCGGACTAGCGGGGATCCACACAGATACGCAGTATTTT
CACGLAGIHTDTQYF
>TRBV7-6|TRBD2|-|TRBJ2-7
TGTGCCAGCAGCTTAGCGCCTAGCGGGGGGCCCTCCTACGAGCAGTACTTC
CASSLAPSGGPSYEQYF
>TRBV5-1|TRBD1|-|TRBJ1-1
TGCGCCAGCAGCGAACAGGGGGCTATGGCTGAAGCTTTCTTT
CASSEQGAMAEAFF